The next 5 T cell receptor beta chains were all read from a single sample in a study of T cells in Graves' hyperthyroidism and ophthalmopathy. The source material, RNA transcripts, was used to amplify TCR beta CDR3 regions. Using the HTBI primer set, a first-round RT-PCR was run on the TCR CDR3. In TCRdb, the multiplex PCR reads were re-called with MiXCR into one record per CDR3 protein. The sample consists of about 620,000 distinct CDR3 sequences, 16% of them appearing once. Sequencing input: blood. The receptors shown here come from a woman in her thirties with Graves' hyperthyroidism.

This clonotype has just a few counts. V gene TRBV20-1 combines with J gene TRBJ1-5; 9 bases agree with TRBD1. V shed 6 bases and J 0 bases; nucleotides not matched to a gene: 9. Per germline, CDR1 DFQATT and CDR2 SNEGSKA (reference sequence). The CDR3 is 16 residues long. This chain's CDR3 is CSARTQGAFSNQPQHF. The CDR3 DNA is TGCAGTGCGAGAACACAGGGGGCCTTTAGCAATCAGCCCCAGCATTTT.

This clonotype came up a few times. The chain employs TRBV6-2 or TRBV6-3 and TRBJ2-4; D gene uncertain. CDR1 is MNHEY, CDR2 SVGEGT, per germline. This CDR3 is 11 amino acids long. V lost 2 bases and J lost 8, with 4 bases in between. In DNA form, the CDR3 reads TGTGCCAGCAGTTACAAGGACATTCAGTACTTC. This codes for CASSYKDIQYF.

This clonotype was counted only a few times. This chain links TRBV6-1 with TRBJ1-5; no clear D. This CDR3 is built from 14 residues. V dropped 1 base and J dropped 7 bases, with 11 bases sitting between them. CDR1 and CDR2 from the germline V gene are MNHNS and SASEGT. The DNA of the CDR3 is TGTGCCAGCAGTGAAGAGGAGGTCGGACAGCCCCAGCATTTT. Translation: CASSEEEVGQPQHF.

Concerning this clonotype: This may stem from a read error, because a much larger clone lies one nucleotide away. CDR3 residues: CASSSPGQAMDEQYF. CDR3 coding DNA: TGTGCCAGCAGCTCTCCGGGACAGGCCATGGACGAGCAGTACTTC. The chain combines TRBV6-1 with TRBJ2-7, with 8 positions matching TRBD1. After removal of 6 bases from V and 5 bases from J, the junction contained 12 bases not matched to a gene. Per germline, CDR1 MNHNS and CDR2 SASEGT. CDR3 size: 15 residues.

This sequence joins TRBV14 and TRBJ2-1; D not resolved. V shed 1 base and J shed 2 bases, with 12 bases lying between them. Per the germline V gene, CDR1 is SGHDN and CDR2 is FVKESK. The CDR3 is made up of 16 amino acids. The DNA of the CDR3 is TGTGCCAGCAGCCAAGCCCGACTGGTAACCTACAATGAGCAGTTCTTC. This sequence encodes CASSQARLVTYNEQFF.